This is a list of T cell receptor beta chains from one sample in a study of blood T cell repertoires in COVID-19. Clones were sequenced by immunoSEQ multiplex PCR, and TCRdb holds only the in-frame ones, with some missing. The sample has around 200,000 clones; about 87% are singletons. Source material: PBMCs or T cells enriched from blood (not recorded which). The receptors shown here come from a woman aged 25 to 39 who had recovered from COVID-19. Each CDR3 is given with its conserved first and last residue. D genes are given only for firm matches. Size is stated for part of the rows, as once, few or many counts, or as a class when the clone is expanded.

-	TRBV4-1	TRBJ1-4	TRBD1	CASSRTGTNEKLFF
-	TRBV11-1	TRBJ1-1	-	CASSLRGITEAFF
-	TRBV4-2	TRBJ2-3	-	CASSQVSSSTDTQYF
-	TRBV9	TRBJ1-2	TRBD1	CASSEGTAANYGYTF
-	TRBV4-1	TRBJ1-2	TRBD1	CASSLREGQFYGYTF
once	TRBV6-1	TRBJ1-4	-	CASSVSPRDRSEKLFF
-	TRBV4-3	TRBJ2-7	TRBD1	CASSPTSGTGNYEQYF
-	TRBV2	TRBJ1-2	-	CASIGGGFFGYTF
-	TRBV7-8	TRBJ2-1	TRBD2	CASSLEASGGLSEQFF
-	TRBV29-1	TRBJ1-2	-	CSVEDRRGTNYGYTF
-	TRBV19	TRBJ1-2	TRBD1	CASSKDRVNGYTF
-	TRBV3-1/TRBV3-2	TRBJ2-1	TRBD2	CASRTSGVNEQFF
-	TRBV9	TRBJ1-3	-	CASSIRGPQGSSGNTIYF
once	TRBV9	TRBJ2-5	-	CASSLLALGETQYF
-	TRBV20-1	TRBJ2-3	-	CSASLSEAQYF
-	TRBV2	TRBJ2-7	TRBD1	CASRDAGGYEQYF
-	TRBV4-3	TRBJ1-5	-	CASSQDSPLRDQPQHF
-	TRBV10-3	TRBJ1-3	-	CAISEWLEGIISGNTIYF
-	TRBV15	TRBJ1-5	-	CATSDSMGAGAPGPQHF
-	TRBV27	TRBJ1-6	TRBD1	CASSPPGQAHSPLHF
-	TRBV3-1/TRBV3-2	TRBJ1-4	-	CASSQDSGGNEKLFF
-	TRBV29-1	TRBJ1-5	TRBD1	CSVQGGSNQPQHF
-	TRBV15	TRBJ2-1	-	CATRKASRNEQFF
once	TRBV29-1	TRBJ1-4	-	CSVANLERLFF
-	TRBV6-6	TRBJ1-4	-	CASSYGQGAEKLFF
-	TRBV7-8	TRBJ1-3	-	CASSLARGNTIYF
-	TRBV11-2	TRBJ2-5	-	CASSPLEGEVGQETQYF
-	TRBV9	TRBJ1-5	-	CASSVDQGRGQPQHF
-	TRBV2	TRBJ1-1	-	CASLREGLNTEAFF
-	TRBV7-7	TRBJ2-5	TRBD2	CASSLGISGGAPWETQYF
-	TRBV6-7	TRBJ2-7	-	CASSDLQGRDYEQYF
once	TRBV19	TRBJ2-1	TRBD2	CASSIGLAGGGDVQFF
-	TRBV11-3	TRBJ2-5	-	CASSLRSGKETQYF
-	TRBV6-5	TRBJ1-2	-	CASAVGGYYGYTF
once	TRBV3-1/TRBV3-2	TRBJ2-4	TRBD2	CASSRGTSGGAKNIQYF
-	TRBV7-6	TRBJ2-2	TRBD1	CASSPNRGRRNTGELFF